This entry lists 8 T cell receptor beta chains sequenced from one sample in a study of T cell repertoires in cytomegalovirus infection. One entry per CDR3 protein, called by TCRdb with MiXCR from the reads. Of 310,000 or so distinct CDR3 sequences listed, roughly a tenth were seen once; the top ten hold approximately 2.3%. The sequenced sample was PBMCs. The receptor source for this set is a human donor in good health (CMV status not recorded). Some clones in this sample may be carry-over from other donors' samples.

This clonotype was detected ten times or more. The chain has TRBV6-2 or TRBV6-3 and TRBJ1-1, with 7 bases that match TRBD1. The CDR3 spans 13 residues. V was clipped by 4 bases and J by 6 bases; unmatched bases: 5. The germline gives CDR1 MNHEY, CDR2 SVGEGT. The CDR3 protein is CASSLHRGPEAFF. CDR3 nucleotides: TGTGCCAGCAGTTTACACAGGGGCCCTGAAGCTTTCTTT.

Ten or more counts support this clonotype. Relative to the germline gene, one junction end is altered; a read error may explain this. The chain links TRBV7-2 to TRBJ1-1; 7 bases align to TRBD1. In germline, CDR1 is SGHTA, CDR2 FQGNSA. The CDR3 length is 13 residues. CDR3 sequence reads: CASSLLTGTAQEF. The CDR3 DNA is TGTGCCAGCAGCTTATTAACAGGGACAGCCCAGGAGTTT.

This clonotype was detected a few times. V is TRBV20-1 and J is TRBJ2-5; perhaps D is TRBD1 or TRBD2 (5 bases each). Trimming shortened V by 6 bases and J by 5 bases, and 13 bases separated the two germline ends. The CDR3 has 12 amino acids. Germline values: CDR1 DFQATT, CDR2 SNEGSKA (reference sequence). CDR3 region: CSANQGRETQYF. The CDR3 nucleotides read TGCAGTGCGAACCAGGGACGGGAGACCCAGTACTTC.

A few counts support this clonotype. This rearrangement joins TRBV25-1 to TRBJ2-5; D is unclear. Germline V lookup: CDR1 MGHDK, CDR2 SYGVNS. This CDR3 is built from 14 residues. The V and J ends lost 6 bases and 2 bases respectively, with 13 bases between them. CDR3 DNA: TGTGCCAGCAGGCCGGCTGCTTTTCAAGAGACCCAGTACTTC. This gives the protein CASRPAAFQETQYF.

This clonotype occurred a few times. The chain uses TRBV9 and TRBJ2-6; D ambiguous. Germline CDR1 and CDR2: SGDLS and YYNGEE. V lost 0 bases and J 0 bases, leaving 4 bases between the germline ends. CDR3 size: 15 residues. The CDR3 sequence is CASSVVPSGANVLTF. The CDR3 bases are TGTGCCAGCAGCGTAGTCCCCTCTGGGGCCAACGTCCTGACTTTC.

This clonotype was detected many times. The chain carries TRBV6-6 and TRBJ1-1; the D gene is possibly TRBD1 (5 bases). Trimming removed 5 bases at V and 1 base at J, with 11 bases between. CDR1 MNHNY and CDR2 SVGAGI come from the germline V gene (reference sequence). This CDR3 is built from 14 residues. This CDR3 is CASSQGHANTEAFF. The CDR3 DNA reads TGTGCCAGCAGTCAAGGACACGCGAACACTGAAGCTTTCTTT.

This clonotype showed up many times. The J gene is TRBJ2-5, the V gene TRBV29-1, with 9 bases lining up with TRBD1. Looked up from germline, CDR1 is SQVTM and CDR2 is ANQGSEA. This CDR3 is built from 12 residues. CDR3 loop: CSVTGGKETQYF. CDR3 in DNA: TGCAGTGTGACAGGGGGTAAGGAGACCCAGTACTTC.

In this sample, this clonotype turned up many times. The genes are TRBV2 and TRBJ2-6; 11 bases align to TRBD1. There are 18 residues in the CDR3. Germline-derived CDR1 and CDR2 are SNHLY and FYNNEI. V was pared by 7 bases and J by 0 bases, with 8 bases of the junction left unmatched. CDR3 nucleotides: TGTGCCAGCAAGGACAGGGGGCGAAAATACTCTGGGGCCAACGTCCTGACTTTC. It yields the protein CASKDRGRKYSGANVLTF.